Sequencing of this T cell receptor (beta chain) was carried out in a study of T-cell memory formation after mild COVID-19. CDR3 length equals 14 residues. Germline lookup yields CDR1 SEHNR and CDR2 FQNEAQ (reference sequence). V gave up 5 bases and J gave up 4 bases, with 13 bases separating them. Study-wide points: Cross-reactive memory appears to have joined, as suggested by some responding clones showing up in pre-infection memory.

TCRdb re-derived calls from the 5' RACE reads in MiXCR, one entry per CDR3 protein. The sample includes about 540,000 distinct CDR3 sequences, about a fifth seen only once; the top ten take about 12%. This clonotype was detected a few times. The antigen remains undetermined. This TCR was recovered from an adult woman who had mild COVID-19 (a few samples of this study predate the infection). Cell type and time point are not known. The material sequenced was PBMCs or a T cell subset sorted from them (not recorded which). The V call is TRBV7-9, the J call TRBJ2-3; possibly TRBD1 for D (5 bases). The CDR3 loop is CASSNGHSSDTQYF. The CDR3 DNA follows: TGTGCCAGCAGCAACGGACACTCCTCAGATACGCAGTATTTT.